This TCR beta chain was profiled in a study of vaccination and CD4 T cells after COVID-19. As for the study in general: Nasal swab PCR had detected SARS-CoV-2 in convalescent patients, several mild and one severe. Cultures serving as controls received a peptide pool (CEFX or HIV-1 Nef) or no peptide.

The Oncomine TCR Beta short-read assay sequenced DNA from cultured CD4+ T cells. One entry per CDR3 protein, called by TCRdb with MiXCR from the PCR reads. Here the sample spans around 13,000 distinct CDR3 sequences, around 45% being singletons. The treatment here: roughly 10-day PBMC culture with coronavirus spike peptide pools or control peptides (ViraFEST assay). Positive PCR dates spanned March to December 2020, predating US Alpha, Beta and Delta variants. With roughly 10 ug/ml peptide pools and roughly 9.4 IU/ml IL-2, PBMCs were cultured at approximately 2 million per well. This CDR3 is 15 amino acids long. Trimming took 4 bases from V and 4 from J, leaving 13 bases between them. Germline V gene lookup returns CDR1 MNHNS and CDR2 SASEGT. A note on this clonotype: Its matching antigen is unknown.

The chain couples TRBV6-1 to TRBJ1-4; possible D gene TRBD1, 6 bases. The clonotype was recovered from a human donor who had recovered from COVID-19. Source material: CD4+ T cells from blood, cultured in vitro. The CDR3 region is CASSVNRGLNEKLFF. The CDR3 nucleotides are TGTGCCAGCAGTGTGAATCGGGGGCTTAATGAAAAACTGTTTTTT.